This T cell receptor (beta chain) was identified in a study of cytomegalovirus exposure and HLA in healthy donors. CDR1 is SGHRS, CDR2 YFSETQ, per germline. The CDR3 loop spans 19 amino acids. V shed 4 bases and J shed 5 bases, with 25 bases lying between them. This clone was found once. Use of 60 Vbeta and 13 Jbeta primers characterized the PCR. Assay: immunoSEQ multiplex PCR; the TCRdb copy retains only in-frame clones and omits some. The sample carries about 190,000 clones, roughly 85% recorded once. J is TRBJ1-6 and V is TRBV5-1, with D possibly TRBD1 on 5 matching bases. The material sequenced was PBMCs. The receptor's source is a boy aged 2 to 10 in good health and CMV-seronegative. This CDR3 reads CASSNEQDPILINNSPLHF. The CDR3 DNA reads TGCGCCAGCAGCAACGAACAGGACCCGATCCTGATCAATAATTCACCCCTCCACTTT.